This paragraph reports one TCR beta chain. This specimen belongs to a study of blood T cell repertoires in COVID-19. Study overall: Both acute and convalescent COVID-19 samples were obtained from the United States, Italy and Spain. T cells, B-cell-depleted T cells, or PBMCs supplied cDNA or gDNA.

In the source study's methods: How many nucleated cells were present was estimated from reference gene primer amplification. The protocol was immunoSEQ multiplex PCR, while the TCRdb copy is restricted to in-frame clones and leaves out a portion. Clone size and the V and J calls come from that table; the DNA yielded D and trimming. The table lists 120,000 or so clones, around four fifths of them singletons. The CDR3 runs 13 residues. Trimming shortened V by 4 bases and J by 4 bases, and 8 bases separated the two germline ends. Germline V gene sequence: CDR1 MRHNA, CDR2 SNTAGT. Sequences were obtained from peripheral blood. V usage is TRBV6-4 and J usage is TRBJ1-5; no clear D. This sequence originates from a man older than 75 with active or convalescent COVID-19. CDR3 loop: CASSASENQPQHF. Written as DNA, the CDR3 is TGTGCCAGCAGTGCGTCGGAGAATCAGCCCCAGCATTTT.